Below are 9 T cell receptor beta chains sequenced from a single sample in a study of blood T cell repertoires in COVID-19. Sequencing used immunoSEQ multiplex PCR; TCRdb keeps in-frame clones, though not all of them. Of 300,000 to 400,000 clones listed, approximately 86% are singletons. Sequences were obtained from peripheral blood. The receptors originated from a human donor in a cohort sampled during active COVID-19.

V gene TRBV30 combines with J gene TRBJ1-2; unclear D gene. This CDR3 region has 16 residues. V lost 1 base to trimming and J lost 4 bases, with 19 bases between them. Germline-derived CDR1 and CDR2 are GTSNPN and SVGIG (reference sequence). DNA for the CDR3: TGTGCCTGGAGTGCAGGTCCCGCGGGAGCCACCTATGGCTACACCTTC. Its protein product is CAWSAGPAGATYGYTF.

The chain has TRBV5-1 and TRBJ2-5, with 12 bases identical to TRBD2. J was trimmed by 0 bases and V by 4 bases; bases with no gene match: 4. Germline V lookup: CDR1 SGHRS, CDR2 YFSETQ. CDR3 length: 16 amino acids. In DNA form, the CDR3 reads TGCGCCAGCAGCCCAGGACTAGCGGGGTACCAAGAGACCCAGTACTTC. Translating it yields CASSPGLAGYQETQYF.

Only a few counts were recorded for this clone. The gene calls are TRBV2 and TRBJ2-3; 10 nucleotides line up with TRBD2. V gave up 0 bases and J gave up 3 bases; unmatched junction bases: 9. CDR3 length equals 18 residues. Germline values: CDR1 SNHLY, CDR2 FYNNEI. The CDR3 sequence is CASSEAEFSGGWTDTQYF. For the CDR3, the DNA is TGTGCCAGCAGTGAAGCCGAATTTAGCGGGGGGTGGACAGATACGCAGTATTTT.

The genes are TRBV18 and TRBJ1-3; 7 bases map to TRBD1. Germline CDR1 is KGHSH and CDR2 is LQKENI. CDR3 size: 15 residues. The V gene end was trimmed by 4 bases and the J gene end by 0 bases; junction bases not matched to a gene: 3. Here the CDR3 DNA reads TGTGCCAGCTCACAGGGACAGCTCTCTGGAAACACCATATATTTT. Its protein product is CASSQGQLSGNTIYF.

The V and J genes are TRBV19 and TRBJ1-2; 7 positions match TRBD1. The germline CDR1 and CDR2 sequences are LNHDA and SQIVND (reference sequence). V shed 2 bases, J shed 0 bases, and the junction held 3 bases outside the gene matches. The CDR3 has 15 amino acids. The CDR3 here is CASSIRDSTNYGYTF. The CDR3 nucleotides read TGTGCCAGTAGTATAAGGGACAGTACTAACTATGGCTACACCTTC.

The V call is TRBV10-1, the J call TRBJ2-1; 10 nucleotides match TRBD2. The CDR3 consists of 16 residues. Per germline, CDR1 WNHNN and CDR2 SYGVQD (reference sequence). J was trimmed by 7 bases and V by 2 bases; bases with no gene match: 8. This chain's CDR3 is CASSETSGTGKNEQFF. CDR3 DNA sequence: TGCGCCAGCAGTGAGACTAGCGGGACGGGGAAGAATGAGCAGTTCTTC.

The CDR3 loop is CASSEQGQLTDTQYF. The CDR3 DNA reads as TGTGCCAGCAGTGAACAGGGACAACTAACAGATACGCAGTATTTT. The chain employs TRBV2 and TRBJ2-3; the D gene is possibly TRBD1 (6 bases). The V and J ends lost 2 bases and 3 bases respectively, with 12 bases between them. The germline V gene has CDR1 SNHLY and CDR2 FYNNEI. This CDR3 has 15 residues.

The chain employs TRBV6-5 and TRBJ1-2; 7 nucleotides align to TRBD1. The CDR3 totals 15 residues. In germline, CDR1 is MNHEY, CDR2 SVGAGI. After removal of 5 bases from V and 4 bases from J, the junction contained 10 bases not matched to a gene. The CDR3, as DNA: TGTGCCAGCAGTCACAAAGGGACAGCTCCCTATGGCTACACCTTC. Protein sequence: CASSHKGTAPYGYTF.

The chain uses TRBV10-3 and TRBJ1-3; maybe TRBD1 (6 bases). Germline V gene data show CDR1 as ENHRY and CDR2 as SYGVKD. The CDR3 loop spans 12 amino acids. The germline V and J ends were trimmed by 11 bases and 2 bases, with 10 bases remaining between them. CDR3 bases: TGTGCCGTAGGGACACCTGGAAACACCATATATTTT. Amino acids: CAVGTPGNTIYF.